This T cell receptor (beta chain) was captured by sequencing in a study of blood T cell repertoires in COVID-19. On the study more broadly: Sources were T cells, B-cell-depleted T cells, or PBMCs; the material itself was cDNA or gDNA.

This CDR3 is built from 12 residues. Looked up from germline, CDR1 is LNHNV and CDR2 is YYDKDF (reference sequence). Trimming stripped 11 bases from V and 7 bases from J, with 12 bases between. This clone came up a few times. Assay used: immunoSEQ multiplex PCR; TCRdb lists only in-frame clones, some missing. The data show around 370,000 clones, 70% to 90% seen once. Assignment of participants to cohorts was predicated upon participant-reported clinical history. Sequenced: PBMCs or T cells enriched from blood (not recorded which). J is TRBJ1-6 and V is TRBV15; TRBD1 is a possible D gene (6 bases). This receptor was obtained from a woman between 18 and 30 years old who had recovered from COVID-19. CDR3 sequence reads: CAAGAENSPLHF. CDR3 nucleotide sequence: TGTGCCGCAGGGGCAGAGAATTCACCCCTCCACTTT.